This T cell receptor (beta chain) is from a study of T cells in localized non-small cell lung cancer. TCRdb keeps only in-frame clones here, not all; method: immunoSEQ multiplex PCR. The top ten clones hold 6.5% to 9% of a sample with 13,000 or so clones, roughly 27% of them seen once. The CDR3 sequence is 15 residues long. Germline lookup yields CDR1 SGHNT and CDR2 YENEEA. Trimming left V 5 bases short and J 5 bases short, with 18 bases between. Overall study results and limits: Appearing in adjacent lung were a median roughly 60 of the top 100 tumor clones. Among the tissues sampled, uninvolved adjacent lung had the highest T cell clonality, above tumor.

This clone is deemed medium-sized. The antigen remains undetermined. V usage is TRBV11-3 and J usage is TRBJ1-2, with D perhaps TRBD1 (5 bases). The TCR originated in a female donor older than 55 with stage I lung adenocarcinoma. The sequencing here drew on lung tumor tissue, taken before any cancer treatment. CDR3 sequence (DNA): TGTGCCAGCAGCCCGTCCGACAGTTTTGGGTATGGCTACACCTTC. Encoded protein: CASSPSDSFGYGYTF.